The rows below give T cell receptor beta chains drawn from one sample of a study of T cell repertoires in cytomegalovirus infection. TCRdb used MiXCR to reprocess the reads, holding one entry per CDR3 protein. The profile shows 200,000 to 300,000 distinct CDR3 sequences, approximately 9.1% of them singletons. The specimen sequenced was PBMCs. The source is a human donor in good health (CMV status not recorded). Some clones in this sample may be carry-over from other donors' samples. Both conserved end residues are part of each CDR3. A D gene is named only where the DNA matches it firmly. Clone size appears in some rows only: once, few, many, or a class for an expanded clone.

many - TRBJ2-7 TRBV7-6 TGTGCCAGCAGCCCCGGAGGAGGCAGCATGGGTTACGAGCAGTACTTC CASSPGGGSMGYEQYF
many TRBD1 TRBJ1-1 TRBV7-9 TGTGCCAGCATCCTGAAGGGGGCGAGCACTGAAGCTTTCTTT CASILKGASTEAFF
many - TRBJ2-3 TRBV7-2 TGTGCCAGCAGGCGAGGGACAGATACGCAGTATTTT CASRRGTDTQYF
many - TRBJ1-3 TRBV4-1 TGCGCCAGCAGCCACCCTGGGCCGGGACCCCTGACCTCTGGAAACACCATATATTTT CASSHPGPGPLTSGNTIYF
many - TRBJ1-5 TRBV7-9 TGTGCCAGCAGCTTAGGCCAGAGTCAGCCCCAGCATTTT CASSLGQSQPQHF
many TRBD1 TRBJ1-4 TRBV28 TGTGCCAGCAGGACAGGGGGTGAAAAACTGTTTTTT CASRTGGEKLFF
- - TRBJ2-5 TRBV7-2 TGTGCCAGCAGCCCCCGAGGGTTCGAGACCCAGTACTTC CASSPRGFETQYF
many TRBD1 TRBJ1-5 TRBV7-2 TGTGCCAGCAGCCTTGACAGGGGAAGGCAGCCCCAGCATTTT CASSLDRGRQPQHF
many - TRBJ2-3 TRBV7-2 TGTGCCAGCAGCTTAGTTGCGGGGGCGGTCACAGATACGCAGTATTTT CASSLVAGAVTDTQYF
many - TRBJ2-7 TRBV7-2 TGTGCCAGCAGCTTCGGGAGCCCCTACGAGCAGTACTTC CASSFGSPYEQYF
few - TRBJ1-1 TRBV7-2 TGTGCCAGCAGCTTTTTGTCGGGAGGAGACACTGAAGCTTTCTTT CASSFLSGGDTEAFF
many - TRBJ2-5 TRBV27 TGTGCCAGCAGTTTATTGGGGAACATAGGGGAGACCCAGTACTTC CASSLLGNIGETQYF
- - TRBJ1-2 TRBV20-1 TGCAGTGTTTATACCCCACCCAAGGGAAGGGGTGGCTACACCTTC CSVYTPPKGRGGYTF
many TRBD1 TRBJ1-2 TRBV7-9 TGTGCCAGCAGTCTCGGACAGGGGGCGACCGCCGGTGGCTACACCTTC CASSLGQGATAGGYTF
many - TRBJ2-2 TRBV11-2 TGTGCCAGCAGCTTGTCATTTCGCGGGGAGCTGTTTTTT CASSLSFRGELFF
- - TRBJ1-2 TRBV12-3/TRBV12-4 TGTGCCAGCAGTCCACGCGGGATTACTAACTATGGCTACACCTTC CASSPRGITNYGYTF
many TRBD2 TRBJ2-3 TRBV7-2 TGTGCCAGCAGCTTAATGCTAGCGGACCCCACAGATACGCAGTATTTT CASSLMLADPTDTQYF
many TRBD2 TRBJ2-1 TRBV20-1 TGCAGTGCTAGAAGTAGCGGGGTGGATGGTGAGCAGTTCTTC CSARSSGVDGEQFF
many - TRBJ1-5 TRBV28 TGTGCCAGCAGTGGGCAGACGATTCAGCCCCAGCATTTT CASSGQTIQPQHF
many - TRBJ1-4 TRBV7-2 TGTGCCAGCAGCTTAGGGCCTTTGGGGGAAAAACTGTTTTTT CASSLGPLGEKLFF
many TRBD2 TRBJ2-3 TRBV7-2 TGTGCCAGCAGCTTACTAGCGGGAGGAGTAGATACGCAGTATTTT CASSLLAGGVDTQYF
many TRBD2 TRBJ2-5 TRBV12-3/TRBV12-4 TGTGCCAGCAGACTGGGTACTAGCGGGCCCTCTCAGTACTTC CASRLGTSGPSQYF
many - TRBJ1-5 TRBV28 TGTGCCACCCTGATACAGGGAATTACTCAGCCCCAGCATTTT CATLIQGITQPQHF
- TRBD1 TRBJ1-4 TRBV5-4 TGTGCCAGCAGCTTGAACGGATTATCGGGACAGGGCAATGAAAAACTGTTTTTT CASSLNGLSGQGNEKLFF
many - TRBJ1-2 TRBV19 TGTGCCAGTAGTGTAGGGATTTCCTATGGCTACACCTTC CASSVGISYGYTF
few - TRBJ1-1 TRBV29-1 TGCAGCGTTGAGAGGTCAGGAGCTTTTAACACTGAAGCTTTCTTT CSVERSGAFNTEAFF
- - TRBJ2-2 TRBV5-4 TGTGCCAGCAGCTTTGAGATGAACACCGGGGAGCTGTTTTTT CASSFEMNTGELFF
many - TRBJ2-4 TRBV28 TGTGCCAGCAGTATCGGGACACAACTAATAGCCAAAAACATTCAGTACTTC CASSIGTQLIAKNIQYF
- TRBD1 TRBJ1-1 TRBV30 TGTGTCTGGAGCTGGGACAGGGACACTGAAGCTTTCTTT CVWSWDRDTEAFF
many - TRBJ2-7 TRBV28 TGTGCCAGCAGTTTATCGGGGGACCGAGCCTACGAGCAGTACTTC CASSLSGDRAYEQYF
many - TRBJ2-2 TRBV7-2 TGTGCCAGCAGAGGGGGGCCGAACACCGGGGAGCTGTTTTTT CASRGGPNTGELFF
many - TRBJ2-2 TRBV7-6 TGTGCCAGCAGCTCGACAGGTGGAATGAACACCGGGGAGCTGTTTTTT CASSSTGGMNTGELFF
many TRBD1 TRBJ1-5 TRBV19 TGTGCCAGTAGTACGTCAGGGGGTTCGAATCAGCCCCAGCATTTT CASSTSGGSNQPQHF
many - TRBJ2-7 TRBV2 TGTGCCAGCAGCCCTGAAGGCGGGGAGCAGTACTTC CASSPEGGEQYF
many - TRBJ1-5 TRBV7-2 TGTGCCAGCAGCAGGGCGGACAACAATCAGCCCCAGCATTTT CASSRADNNQPQHF
few TRBD1 TRBJ2-7 TRBV19 TGTGCCAACCCTCTTCGGACAGGACGCAACGAGCAGTACTTC CANPLRTGRNEQYF
many TRBD2 TRBJ2-5 TRBV7-8 TGTGCCAGCAGTTCTGGGACTAGCGGGAGGGCCTTGGGGGCCCAGTACTTC CASSSGTSGRALGAQYF
many - TRBJ1-2 TRBV7-2 TGTGCCAGCAGCTTAGAGCCCGGAACAGGGAGACGGCGCACCTTC CASSLEPGTGRRRTF
medium-sized TRBD1 TRBJ1-2 TRBV7-2 TGTGCCAGCAGCACAGGGGTCAGCGGCGTACGGTTTGGCTACACCTTC CASSTGVSGVRFGYTF
- - TRBJ1-5 TRBV30 TGTGCCTGGAGTGGTCGGGCAGGGGGCAATCAGCCCCAGCATTTT CAWSGRAGGNQPQHF
many - TRBJ2-1 TRBV6-6 TGTGCCAGCAGTTACGACCTATACAATGAGCAGTTCTTC CASSYDLYNEQFF
many - TRBJ2-1 TRBV7-3 TGTGCCAGCAGCACCACTGCTCGTGATTCATACAATGAGCAGTTCTTC CASSTTARDSYNEQFF
many - TRBJ1-1 TRBV6-1 TGTGCCAGCAGTGACGAGAACACTGAAGCTTTCTTT CASSDENTEAFF
- - TRBJ2-6 TRBV7-2 TGTGCCAGCAGCTTAGGGGGGGTCGCTGGGGCCAACGTCCTGACTTTC CASSLGGVAGANVLTF
many - TRBJ1-3 TRBV7-2 TGTGCCAGCAGCCTCTTGGACAGATTCTCTGGAAACACCATATATTTT CASSLLDRFSGNTIYF
many TRBD1 TRBJ2-5 TRBV19 TGTGCCAGTAGTATTAGCCAGGGGGCGATGGAGACCCAGTACTTC CASSISQGAMETQYF
few - TRBJ1-2 TRBV18 TGTGCCAGCTCACCAAATGTGGGGGCGGATGGCTACACCTTC CASSPNVGADGYTF
few - TRBJ1-5 TRBV5-1 TGCGCCAGCAGCCAGGACGGACGAACTCAGCCCCAGCATTTT CASSQDGRTQPQHF
many TRBD1 TRBJ1-6 TRBV6-5 TGTGCCAGCAGTTACGGAAGCGGACAGGGACGCTCACCCCTCCACTTT CASSYGSGQGRSPLHF
many - TRBJ2-5 TRBV7-6 TGTGCCAGCAGCTTAGCGGGGGTGGCGGGAGAGACCCAGTACTTC CASSLAGVAGETQYF
few TRBD1 TRBJ2-7 TRBV5-1 TGCGCCAGCAGCACTCAGGGGGCTCGTTACGAGCAGTACTTC CASSTQGARYEQYF
many - TRBJ2-2 TRBV6-6 TGTGCCAGCAGAGCAATCGGGGACACCGGGGAGCTGTTTTTT CASRAIGDTGELFF
- - TRBJ2-7 TRBV28 TGTGCCAGCAGTTTGTTACAGGGGAGGGGATCCTATGAGCAGTACTTC CASSLLQGRGSYEQYF
many - TRBJ1-6 TRBV14 TGTGCCAGCAGCCCTAACCAGGGGTCCGGCTCACCCCTCCACTTT CASSPNQGSGSPLHF
many - TRBJ1-5 TRBV20-1 TGCAGTGCTAGAGAGGTAGGAGGGAGCAATCAGCCCCAGCATTTT CSAREVGGSNQPQHF
few - TRBJ1-2 TRBV12-3/TRBV12-4 TGTGCCAGCAGTTCCGGGACCCTCAGGGGCTATGGCTACACCTTC CASSSGTLRGYGYTF
many TRBD2 TRBJ2-5 TRBV7-2 TGTGCCAGCAGCTTAGAACTAGCGCGCGAGACCCAGTACTTC CASSLELARETQYF
many - TRBJ2-5 TRBV7-6 TGTGCCAGCAGCCCAAGACTGCAGACCCAGTACTTC CASSPRLQTQYF
many TRBD1 TRBJ2-5 TRBV19 TGTGCCAGCCGGGACAGGATATCCCAAGAGACCCAGTACTTC CASRDRISQETQYF
few - TRBJ1-1 TRBV2 TGTGCCAGCAGTGAAAACAGATTGAACACTGAAGCTTTCTTT CASSENRLNTEAFF